Shown below are 21 T cell receptor beta chains from a single sample sequenced in a study of post-analysis software for immune sequencing data. For these receptors, no antigen is known. Study-wide results and caveats: TRBV5-6, TRBV5-1 and TRBV20-1 belonged to a set of roughly 5 TRBV segments that were more frequent in patients than controls.

cDNA libraries of TCR beta carried unique molecular identifiers. Using its own MiXCR run on the PCR reads, TCRdb lists one record per CDR3 protein. This sample has roughly 700,000 distinct CDR3 sequences, with 25% to 30% found just once. Sequencing was performed on blood. The origin of the receptors is a girl between 5 and 17 years old with multiple sclerosis.

This clonotype was seen a few times. V usage is TRBV29-1 and J usage is TRBJ2-1; tentative D call: TRBD2 (7 bases). Between the trimmed V and J ends, which lost 3 bases and 6 bases, there was a span of 15 bases. CDR3 size: 14 residues. Germline V CDR1 and CDR2: SQVTM, ANQGSEA. CDR3 sequence (DNA): TGCAGCGTTGACCAAGGGGGGGTGCTCAATGAGCAGTTCTTC. Encoded protein: CSVDQGGVLNEQFF.

This clonotype has just a few counts. The V and J genes are TRBV2 and TRBJ1-5; 7 bases align to TRBD1. CDR1 and CDR2 (germline): SNHLY, FYNNEI. The CDR3 loop spans 15 amino acids. V lost 6 bases and J lost 7; bases outside the gene matches: 12. In nucleotides, the CDR3 is TGTGCCAGCAGGGCCTCATCAGGGGGAGGGCAGCCCCAGCATTTT. This gives the protein CASRASSGGGQPQHF.

There are a few counts of this clonotype. V is TRBV6-6 and J is TRBJ1-5; no clear D gene. The CDR3 is 13 residues long. CDR1 is MNHNY and CDR2 is SVGAGI in the germline V gene (reference sequence). V gave up 5 bases and J gave up 6 bases, with 11 bases separating them. The CDR3 DNA is TGTGCCAGCAGTACCTTGGGCGCTCAGCCCCAGCATTTT. It codes for CASSTLGAQPQHF.

Only a few counts were recorded for this clonotype. V is TRBV20-1 and J is TRBJ2-5; perhaps TRBD1 as D (5 bases). V gave up 1 base and J gave up 3 bases, with 15 bases separating them. This CDR3 contains 15 residues. The germline V gene has CDR1 DFQATT and CDR2 SNEGSKA (reference sequence). The DNA of the CDR3 is TGCAGTGCTAGAGTGGGCAGGGATCCCAAAGAGACCCAGTACTTC. It encodes CSARVGRDPKETQYF.

V usage is TRBV3-1 and J usage is TRBJ2-5; D may correspond to TRBD1 or TRBD2 (7 bases each). The CDR3 is made up of 16 amino acids. Trimming stripped 6 bases from V and 11 bases from J, with 28 bases between. Germline CDR1 and CDR2: LGHDT and YNNKEL (reference sequence). CDR3 amino acids: CASSRKQGRGGNEQYF. The CDR3 coding sequence is TGTGCCAGCAGTCGGAAACAGGGGAGGGGTGGGAATGAGCAGTACTTC.

The V and J genes are TRBV6-5 and TRBJ1-5; no reliable D call. The CDR3 length is 13 residues. The germline gives CDR1 MNHEY, CDR2 SVGAGI. V was trimmed by 5 bases and J by 0 bases, leaving 5 bases between them. Here the CDR3 reads CASSTDSNQPQHF. The CDR3 DNA is TGTGCCAGCAGTACCGATAGCAATCAGCCCCAGCATTTT.

This clonotype has just a few counts. This chain links TRBV20-1 with TRBJ2-1, with 9 bases matching TRBD2. V lost 1 base to trimming and J lost 3 bases; unmatched junction nucleotides: 10. The CDR3 loop spans 17 amino acids. The germline V gene has CDR1 DFQATT and CDR2 SNEGSKA (reference sequence). The CDR3 nucleotides read TGCAGTGCTAGAGCGGCTAGCGGGGCAGTCCACTACAATGAGCAGTTCTTC. This codes for CSARAASGAVHYNEQFF.

This clonotype appeared many times. The chain combines TRBV29-1 with TRBJ1-2, with D unresolved. Germline CDR1 reads SQVTM; CDR2 reads ANQGSEA. The CDR3 is 11 amino acids. Trimming removed 4 bases at V and 2 bases at J, with 5 bases between. The CDR3 DNA reads TGCAGCGTTGCGGCGAACTATGGCTACACCTTC. Its protein is CSVAANYGYTF.

Remarks on this clonotype: A much larger clone lies one base from this, so it may be a read error. The chain joins TRBV2 to TRBJ2-1; 9 bases agree with TRBD2. The J call is doubtful: the DNA matches TRBJ2-7 better. Germline lookup yields CDR1 SNHLY and CDR2 FYNNEI. CDR3 length: 18 amino acids. CDR3 sequence: CASTPGTSRPSSYNEQYF. DNA for the CDR3: TGTGCCAGCACCCCTGGGACTAGCAGGCCGAGCTCCTACAATGAGCAGTACTTC.

The chain employs TRBV11-2 and TRBJ2-1; perhaps TRBD2 as D (5 bases). The germline V gene has CDR1 SGHAT and CDR2 FQNNGV. Trimming cost V 3 bases and J 10 bases, with 19 bases left between them. CDR3 length: 15 residues. CDR3 residues: CASSLSLVISGEQFF. The CDR3 DNA sequence: TGTGCCAGCAGCTTGTCACTAGTTATTTCTGGGGAGCAGTTCTTC.

This clonotype was observed a few times. The V call is TRBV5-6, the J call TRBJ2-5, with unresolved D. The V end lost 4 bases, the J end lost 5 bases, and 12 bases lay between the germline ends. Per the germline V gene, CDR1 is SGHDT and CDR2 is YYEEEE. The length of the CDR3 is 13 residues. CDR3 nucleotide sequence: TGTGCCAGCAGCCGATCAAGCTGGGAGACCCAGTACTTC. Translation: CASSRSSWETQYF.

The sample holds a few counts of this clonotype. The rearrangement links TRBV20-1 to TRBJ1-1; 10 bases agree with TRBD1. V trimming: 0 bases; J trimming: 1 base; junction bases outside the gene matches: 5. Germline V lookup: CDR1 DFQATT, CDR2 SNEGSKA (reference sequence). The CDR3 extends over 16 amino acids. CDR3 nucleotides: TGCAGTGCTAGAGAGACAGGGGGCGCCCGGAACACTGAAGCTTTCTTT. It is translated as CSARETGGARNTEAFF.

The chain employs TRBV3-1 and TRBJ1-1; D is uncertain. The CDR3 has 14 amino acids. V was trimmed by 4 bases and J by 7 bases, leaving 16 bases between them. Germline V gives CDR1 LGHDT, CDR2 YNNKEL (reference sequence). The CDR3 protein is CASSLLELEFEAFF. For the CDR3, the DNA is TGTGCCAGCAGCCTGCTTGAACTGGAGTTTGAAGCTTTCTTT.

The rearrangement uses TRBV20-1 and TRBJ2-1, with TRBD1 identical over 7 bases. CDR3 length: 14 amino acids. Losses at the gene ends were 2 bases for V and 8 bases for J; bases not matched to a gene: 9. The germline CDR1 and CDR2 sequences are DFQATT and SNEGSKA (reference sequence). Written as DNA, the CDR3 is TGCAGTGCTAGATACAGGGGCCCGTGGGATGAGCAGTTCTTC. Its protein product is CSARYRGPWDEQFF.

This clonotype has a handful of counts. The V gene is TRBV28, the J gene TRBJ1-5; D not resolved. Trimming removed 3 bases at V and 5 bases at J, with 5 bases between. Germline CDR1 MDHEN, CDR2 SYDVKM. The CDR3 runs 12 residues. The CDR3 spells CASSFPYQPQHF. Written as DNA, the CDR3 is TGTGCCAGCAGTTTTCCCTATCAGCCCCAGCATTTT. Variable domain in full (rest from reference TRBV28 and TRBJ1-5): DVKVTQSSRYLVKRTGEKVFLECVQDMDHENMFWYRQDPGLGLRLIYFSYDVKMKEKGDIPEGYSVSREKKERFSLILESASTNQTSMYLCASSFPYQPQHFGDGTRLSIL.

This clonotype was seen only once. This chain links TRBV5-5 with TRBJ1-5, with no clear D. In germline, CDR1 is SGHKS, CDR2 YYEKEE (reference sequence). The CDR3 runs 15 residues. V lost 1 base to trimming and J lost 1 base, with 9 bases between them. Here the CDR3 reads CASSLRPSSNQPQHF. The DNA of the CDR3 is TGTGCCAGCAGCTTGCGCCCGAGCAGCAATCAGCCCCAGCATTTT.

This clonotype has ten or more counts. This chain links TRBV29-1 with TRBJ2-5; unclear D gene. The CDR3 length is 12 residues. From germline, CDR1 is SQVTM and CDR2 ANQGSEA. V shed 6 bases and J shed 5 bases, with 13 bases lying between them. The CDR3 is CSVRLLSETQYF. The CDR3 region has the DNA TGCAGCGTACGCCTACTTTCGGAGACCCAGTACTTC.

A few counts support this clonotype. This chain uses TRBV3-1 with TRBJ2-3, with 11 nucleotides matching TRBD2. V shed 4 bases, J shed 1 base, and the junction held 7 bases outside the gene matches. CDR1 LGHDT and CDR2 YNNKEL come from the germline V gene (reference sequence). The CDR3 is 17 amino acids. The CDR3 DNA follows: TGTGCCAGCAGCCGAGACCCACTAGCGGGAGGCACAGATACGCAGTATTTT. This sequence encodes CASSRDPLAGGTDTQYF.

This clonotype appeared a few times. This chain connects TRBV7-8 to TRBJ2-1; no reliable D call. The CDR3 spans 15 residues. V was cut by 1 base and J by 4 bases, with 11 bases left in between. Germline CDR1 is SGHVS and CDR2 is FQNEAQ. The CDR3 sequence is CASSLVRRRYNEQFF. The CDR3, as DNA: TGTGCCAGCAGCTTAGTACGTCGACGGTACAATGAGCAGTTCTTC.

The CDR3, as DNA: TGTGCCAGCAGGGACCCTGACAAGAACCAAGAGACCCAGTACTTC. This sequence encodes CASRDPDKNQETQYF. The gene calls are TRBV6-1 and TRBJ2-5; D uncertain. V shed 6 bases and J shed 0 bases, with 14 bases lying between them. The CDR3 consists of 15 residues. Germline assignment: CDR1 MNHNS and CDR2 SASEGT.

This clonotype was counted between two and nine times. V usage is TRBV5-1 and J usage is TRBJ2-1, with TRBD2 as a possible D gene (5 bases). The CDR3 sequence is 16 residues long. V lost 3 bases, J lost 6 bases, and 19 bases lay in between. The germline V gene encodes CDR1 SGHRS and CDR2 YFSETQ. The CDR3: CASSWQIARQANEQFF. CDR3 sequence (DNA): TGCGCCAGCAGCTGGCAAATAGCGCGCCAGGCCAATGAGCAGTTCTTC.